The 27 T cell receptor beta chains in this list originate from one sample, sequenced in a study of shared clonotypes between healthy human individuals. Here immunoSEQ multiplex PCR was the method, and the copy in TCRdb shows in-frame clones only, minus some. Of around 1.5 million clones listed, approximately 98% are singletons. Sequencing used naive CD4+ T cells sorted from blood. As for subset: CD45RA+ positively selected. All receptors derive from a man aged 30 to 45 in good health.

The chain employs TRBV9 and TRBJ2-2; 12 positions match TRBD1. The CDR3 loop spans 19 amino acids. J gave up 4 bases and V 2 bases, and 12 bases lay outside the gene matches. Germline-derived CDR1 and CDR2 are SGDLS and YYNGEE. The CDR3 is CASSVARPGQGASTGELFF. The CDR3 nucleotides read TGTGCCAGCAGCGTGGCTCGGCCGGGACAGGGGGCGAGCACCGGGGAGCTGTTTTTT.

This chain uses TRBV2 with TRBJ1-2; D not resolved. CDR3 length equals 13 residues. Germline assignment: CDR1 SNHLY and CDR2 FYNNEI. Trimming took 3 bases from V and 4 from J, leaving 9 bases between them. The CDR3 DNA is TGTGCCAGCAGTGACGCAGGCCTCTATGGCTACACCTTC. Its protein is CASSDAGLYGYTF.

The V call is TRBV4-3, the J call TRBJ1-2; D remains unclear. The germline V gene encodes CDR1 LGHNA and CDR2 YSLEER. CDR3 length: 15 residues. Trimming pared 0 bases from V and 8 bases from J, leaving 16 bases between. DNA for the CDR3: TGCGCCAGCAGCCAAGATCCGAGACTGACTCGAGGCTACACCTTC. This sequence encodes CASSQDPRLTRGYTF.

The rearrangement uses TRBV25-1 and TRBJ2-7; D gene ambiguous. Trimming cost V 3 bases and J 2 bases, with 8 bases left between them. Germline values: CDR1 MGHDK, CDR2 SYGVNS. CDR3 size: 13 residues. DNA of the CDR3: TGTGCCAGCAGTGATTCAGGTGCCTACGAGCAGTACTTC. It specifies CASSDSGAYEQYF.

The genes are TRBV11-2 and TRBJ2-2; 10 bases are a match to TRBD2. In germline, CDR1 is SGHAT, CDR2 FQNNGV. The CDR3 length is 17 residues. V lost 6 bases to trimming and J lost 5 bases; unmatched junction nucleotides: 12. The CDR3 spells CASSSFRGGLATGELFF. CDR3 DNA: TGTGCCAGCAGTAGCTTTCGGGGGGGACTAGCGACCGGGGAGCTGTTTTTT.

This chain joins TRBV19 and TRBJ2-4; 7 nucleotides line up with TRBD2. Germline assignment: CDR1 LNHDA and CDR2 SQIVND (reference sequence). Trimming removed 6 bases from V and 3 bases from J; junction bases left unmatched: 5. The CDR3 is made up of 14 amino acids. The CDR3 reads CASSLAGVKNIQYF. DNA of the CDR3: TGTGCCAGTAGCCTCGCGGGGGTCAAAAACATTCAGTACTTC.

The V gene is TRBV27, the J gene TRBJ2-7; 9 bases map to TRBD2. Germline loops: CDR1 MNHEY, CDR2 SMNVEV (reference sequence). The junction had 11 bases not matched to a gene; V was cut back by 5 bases and J by 6 bases. This CDR3 has 15 residues. CDR3 in DNA: TGTGCCAGCAGTCTAACCGCGGGGGGGCCAATCGAGCAGTACTTC. This sequence encodes CASSLTAGGPIEQYF.

This clone was recorded once. The V gene is TRBV5-1, the J gene TRBJ2-7, with TRBD2 matching over 10 bases. This CDR3 region has 14 residues. The germline V gene has CDR1 SGHRS and CDR2 YFSETQ. The V gene end was trimmed by 3 bases and the J gene end by 6 bases; junction bases not matched to a gene: 6. CDR3 bases: TGCGCCAGCAGCTCGCGGACTAGCGGCTTCGAGCAGTACTTC. Its protein product is CASSSRTSGFEQYF. The entire variable domain, with the rest obtained from reference TRBV5-1 and TRBJ2-7, is as follows: KAGVTQTPRYLIKTRGQQVTLSCSPISGHRSVSWYQQTPGQGLQFLFEYFSETQRNKGNFPGRFSGRQFSNSRSEMNVSTLELGDSALYLCASSSRTSGFEQYFGPGTRLTVT.

The chain couples TRBV12-5 to TRBJ2-1, with TRBD2 matching 7 bases. V trimming: 5 bases; J trimming: 1 base; junction bases outside the gene matches: 8. The CDR3 is 16 residues long. Germline-derived CDR1 and CDR2 are LGHNT and FRNRAP. The CDR3 DNA reads TGTGCTAGTGGTGAATCACTAGCGCGTTCCTACAATGAGCAGTTCTTC. Protein product: CASGESLARSYNEQFF.

The chain has TRBV19 and TRBJ1-5; D is unresolved. Trimming pared 7 bases from V and 6 bases from J, leaving 16 bases between. The germline gives CDR1 LNHDA, CDR2 SQIVND (reference sequence). CDR3 length: 14 amino acids. The CDR3 loop reads CASTTWRAAQPQHF. The CDR3, as DNA: TGTGCCAGTACAACGTGGAGGGCGGCTCAGCCCCAGCATTTT.

The chain is built from TRBV11-2 and TRBJ1-5; D is ambiguous. CDR1 and CDR2 from the germline V gene are SGHAT and FQNNGV. This CDR3 comprises 15 residues. V was cut by 5 bases and J by 0 bases, with 11 bases left in between. CDR3 sequence: CASSTNPDSNQPQHF. The CDR3, as DNA: TGTGCCAGCAGCACAAACCCAGATAGCAATCAGCCCCAGCATTTT.

V gene TRBV5-1 combines with J gene TRBJ1-1, with D possibly matching TRBD1 (5 bases). V lost 7 bases and J lost 0, with 13 bases in between. The germline V gene has CDR1 SGHRS and CDR2 YFSETQ. This CDR3 has 14 amino acids. CDR3 in amino acids: CASRTGTLNTEAFF. In DNA, the CDR3 is TGCGCCAGCCGAACCGGGACGTTGAACACTGAAGCTTTCTTT.

The V gene is TRBV5-1, the J gene TRBJ1-5; 7 nucleotides match TRBD1. V trimming: 0 bases; J trimming: 7 bases; junction bases outside the gene matches: 4. The V gene's germline CDR1 is SGHRS and CDR2 YFSETQ. The CDR3 is made up of 14 amino acids. The CDR3 spells CASSLETGAQPQHF. The CDR3 nucleotides read TGCGCCAGCAGCTTGGAAACAGGGGCGCAGCCCCAGCATTTT.

CDR3 sequence (DNA): TGTGCCAGCAGTAAATACAGGGTAGCCGGGGAGCTGTTTTTT. Its protein is CASSKYRVAGELFF. The chain couples TRBV2 to TRBJ2-2; D possibly corresponds to TRBD1 (6 bases). From germline, CDR1 is SNHLY and CDR2 FYNNEI. CDR3 size: 14 residues. Trimming pared 5 bases from V and 6 bases from J, leaving 13 bases between.

The rearrangement links TRBV30 to TRBJ2-5, with TRBD1 matching 7 bases. The CDR3 contains 14 residues. V dropped 7 bases and J dropped 5; count of bases not matched to a gene: 13. The germline V gene has CDR1 GTSNPN and CDR2 SVGIG (reference sequence). CDR3: CASTPGTVTETQYF. Written as DNA, the CDR3 is TGTGCCTCCACACCCGGGACAGTGACGGAGACCCAGTACTTC.

For this clone: Other DNA variants within this sample encode the same CDR3. This sequence joins TRBV28 and TRBJ2-7, with D unclear. This CDR3 has 13 residues. The ends were cut back, 4 bases at V and 0 bases at J, with 7 bases in the middle. Germline assignment: CDR1 MDHEN and CDR2 SYDVKM. In DNA form, the CDR3 reads TGTGCCAGCAGTTCAGGAACCTCCTACGAGCAGTACTTC. Encoded protein: CASSSGTSYEQYF.

The table lists this clone with a count of one. The chain combines TRBV5-8 with TRBJ1-5; the D is unclear. Trimming took 1 base from V and 3 from J, leaving 5 bases between them. CDR1 is SGHTS and CDR2 is YDEGEE in the germline V gene. The CDR3 loop spans 13 amino acids. CDR3 DNA sequence: TGTGCCAGCAGCTTGCTGATCAATCAGCCCCAGCATTTT. This translates into CASSLLINQPQHF.

This clone was detected only once. V usage is TRBV15 and J usage is TRBJ2-7; D call uncertain. Germline V CDR1 and CDR2: LNHNV, YYDKDF (reference sequence). This CDR3 has 16 amino acids. Trimming cost V 0 bases and J 5 bases, with 17 bases left between them. The CDR3 is CATSRDLGFRSHEQYF. The CDR3 DNA is TGTGCCACCAGCAGAGATCTCGGGTTCCGGTCTCACGAGCAGTACTTC.

On this clone itself: This sample includes further DNA sequences coding for the same CDR3. The rearrangement links TRBV19 to TRBJ2-7; D is possibly TRBD1 (7 bases). The V and J ends lost 7 bases and 3 bases respectively, with 13 bases between them. Germline V gene sequence: CDR1 LNHDA, CDR2 SQIVND (reference sequence). The CDR3 is 13 residues long. CDR3 sequence (DNA): TGTGCCAGTAATCGGCAGGGGGGCTACGAGCAGTACTTC. Protein: CASNRQGGYEQYF.

V gene TRBV11-3 combines with J gene TRBJ2-7, with TRBD1 as a possible D gene (6 bases). V was cut by 5 bases and J by 0 bases, with 11 bases left in between. CDR1 and CDR2 (germline): SGHNT, YENEEA. The CDR3 consists of 14 residues. The chain's CDR3 is CASSRDRTSYEQYF. Written as DNA, the CDR3 is TGTGCCAGCAGCAGAGACAGGACCTCCTACGAGCAGTACTTC.

This clone was counted once. The chain couples TRBV4-2 to TRBJ2-7; possibly TRBD2 for D (6 bases). Germline CDR1 and CDR2: LGHNA and YNFKEQ. The CDR3 is 17 amino acids. V dropped 0 bases and J dropped 7 bases, with 22 bases sitting between them. CDR3 DNA: TGTGCCAGCAGCCAAGAGGGGGACGCGGGGCCCCTCCGGGAGCAGTACTTC. This translates into CASSQEGDAGPLREQYF.

This clone was detected ten times or more. The chain joins TRBV28 to TRBJ1-1; the D gene is possibly TRBD1 (5 bases). This CDR3 spans 12 amino acids. Trimming removed 5 bases at V and 4 bases at J, with 8 bases between. The germline V gene encodes CDR1 MDHEN and CDR2 SYDVKM. The CDR3 here is CASSRDVTEAFF. DNA for the CDR3: TGTGCCAGCAGTCGGGACGTCACTGAAGCTTTCTTT.

Only one count was recorded for this clone. The chain couples TRBV15 to TRBJ2-1, with no clear D. V lost 3 bases and J 10 bases, leaving 19 bases between the germline ends. CDR3 length: 15 amino acids. From germline, CDR1 is LNHNV and CDR2 YYDKDF (reference sequence). The CDR3 loop reads CATSRSLILGGEQFF. The CDR3 bases are TGTGCCACCAGCAGGTCTTTAATCCTTGGTGGGGAGCAGTTCTTC.

This chain connects TRBV6-1 to TRBJ2-2; D remains unclear. Germline V gene lookup returns CDR1 MNHNS and CDR2 SASEGT. There are 13 residues in the CDR3. Trimming took 4 bases from V and 4 from J, leaving 7 bases between them. The CDR3 here is CASSVWGTGELFF. The CDR3 nucleotides read TGTGCCAGCAGTGTTTGGGGCACCGGGGAGCTGTTTTTT.

The J gene is TRBJ2-3, the V gene TRBV5-4, with a weak D call TRBD2 (6 bases). Per germline, CDR1 SGHNT and CDR2 YYREEE (reference sequence). The CDR3 covers 15 residues. Between the trimmed V and J ends, which lost 4 bases and 0 bases, there was a span of 12 bases. The CDR3 bases are TGTGCCAGCAGCGATAGCGGCCCTAGCACAGATACGCAGTATTTT. Amino acids: CASSDSGPSTDTQYF.

This rearrangement joins TRBV5-4 to TRBJ1-4, with 7 bases aligning to TRBD1. The V and J ends lost 4 bases and 5 bases, in that order; junction bases with no gene match: 11. The germline V gene encodes CDR1 SGHNT and CDR2 YYREEE (reference sequence). This CDR3 has 16 amino acids. CDR3 DNA: TGTGCCAGCAGCACAGAACCGGGACAGAGAAATGAAAAACTGTTTTTT. Amino acids: CASSTEPGQRNEKLFF. Together with reference TRBV5-4 and TRBJ1-4, the CDR3 gives the full variable domain: ETGVTQSPTHLIKTRGQQVTLRCSSQSGHNTVSWYQQALGQGPQFIFQYYREEENGRGNFPPRFSGLQFPNYSSELNVNALELDDSALYLCASSTEPGQRNEKLFFGSGTQLSVL.

The chain employs TRBV10-2 and TRBJ2-7; 8 bases agree with TRBD2. Per the germline V gene, CDR1 is WSHSY and CDR2 is SAAADI. V was clipped by 8 bases and J by 3 bases; unmatched bases: 6. The CDR3 runs to 13 residues. CDR3: CASSGLVSYEQYF. The CDR3 region has the DNA TGCGCCAGCTCGGGACTAGTTAGCTACGAGCAGTACTTC.